This entry is about one T cell receptor (beta chain). Cohorts were assigned according to the clinical history that participants reported. Two negative PCRs, clearance, or symptom resolution were required of recovered Cohort 3 donors. This sample was taken from a study of blood T cell repertoires in COVID-19. On the study more broadly: Donors in the United States, Italy and Spain gave samples during acute or convalescent COVID-19.

This CDR3 is built from 19 residues. V was pared by 4 bases and J by 0 bases, with 13 bases of the junction left unmatched. In germline, CDR1 is SGDLS, CDR2 YYNGEE. The method was immunoSEQ multiplex PCR; TCRdb's version includes in-frame clones alone and lacks a portion of them. The sample carries over 150,000 clones, about 90% recorded once. The sample consisted of PBMCs or T cells enriched from blood (not recorded which). The chain carries TRBV9 and TRBJ1-3; 10 nucleotides align to TRBD1. The sequence derives from a woman aged 45 to 65 who had recovered from COVID-19. DNA for the CDR3: TGTGCCAGCAGCCCATCAGTGGGGACAGGGGTTAACTCTGGAAACACCATATATTTT. Translation gives CASSPSVGTGVNSGNTIYF.